This T cell receptor beta chain derives from a study of T cells in Graves' hyperthyroidism and ophthalmopathy. Germline CDR1 reads GTSNPN; CDR2 reads SVGIG (reference sequence). V was shortened by 7 bases and J by 7 bases, with 20 bases between the two germline ends. CDR3 size: 14 residues. Amplification yielded TCR beta CDR3 regions, with RNA transcripts as the source. TCR CDR3 regions were first amplified by RT-PCR with HTBI primers. Each CDR3 protein gets one entry after TCRdb re-called the multiplex PCR reads with MiXCR. The table includes around 300,000 distinct CDR3 sequences, approximately 13% detected once. Graves' hyperthyroidism without ophthalmopathy progression within 18 months was termed stable. The authors took PBMCs from 10 ml fresh peripheral blood.

The sample comprised blood. This TCR derives from a woman in her thirties or forties with Graves' hyperthyroidism. J is TRBJ2-4 and V is TRBV30; D tentatively fits TRBD1 or TRBD2 (5 bases each). The chain's CDR3 is CASLQTGTANIQYF. The CDR3 DNA follows: TGTGCCTCGCTACAAACCGGGACGGCTAACATTCAGTACTTC.